The clone carrying this TCR beta chain has a handful of counts. TCRdb fed the 5' RACE reads into MiXCR, producing one record per CDR3 protein. The data show about 580,000 distinct CDR3 sequences, with less than 20% seen just once and roughly 17% held by the top ten. The data belong to a study of T cells after yellow fever vaccination. The length of the CDR3 is 16 residues. In germline, CDR1 is SGHTA, CDR2 FQGNSA. After removal of 5 bases from V and 6 bases from J, the junction contained 13 bases not matched to a gene. Sequencing was performed on PBMCs, taken 5 days after the first yellow fever vaccination. The chain links TRBV7-2 to TRBJ2-3, with TRBD2 identical over 8 bases. This TCR derives from a man younger than 35 who received the YFV17D yellow fever vaccine. The CDR3, as DNA: TGTGCCAGCAGCGCGGCCGCGGGGGGCCGTTGGGATACGCAGTATTTT. Encoded protein: CASSAAAGGRWDTQYF.